Presented here are 10 T cell receptor beta chains from one specimen sequenced in a study of blood T cell repertoires in COVID-19. Generated by immunoSEQ multiplex PCR, the TCRdb table keeps only in-frame clones and is missing some. Altogether around 190,000 clones are present, about four fifths being singletons, with the ten largest covering about 6.9%. Sequencing used peripheral blood. The receptors shown here come from a man in his sixties with acute or convalescent COVID-19.

This clone was seen only a few times. V is TRBV5-6 and J is TRBJ2-3; 7 bases match TRBD2. Per the germline V gene, CDR1 is SGHDT and CDR2 is YYEEEE. The V gene end was trimmed by 3 bases and the J gene end by 2 bases; junction bases not matched to a gene: 3. The CDR3 has 14 residues. CDR3 sequence reads: CASSSGTITDTQYF. The CDR3 DNA follows: TGTGCCAGCAGCTCAGGGACTATCACAGATACGCAGTATTTT.

DNA of the CDR3: TGTGCCAGCTCACCCACCGGGACTAGCGGGACCTACGAGCAGTACTTC. Translation gives CASSPTGTSGTYEQYF. The V gene is TRBV18, the J gene TRBJ2-7; 13 bases map to TRBD2. With V trimmed by 3 bases and J by 2 bases, 4 bases remained unmatched. The CDR3 sequence is 16 residues long. Germline CDR1 reads KGHSH; CDR2 reads LQKENI.

V is TRBV7-9 and J is TRBJ2-7; 14 nucleotides align to TRBD2. Trimming cost V 5 bases and J 5 bases; bases outside gene matches: 5. Germline V gene lookup returns CDR1 SEHNR and CDR2 FQNEAQ (reference sequence). This CDR3 spans 15 amino acids. The CDR3 region is CASSPRLAGGNEQYF. The CDR3 DNA follows: TGTGCCAGCAGCCCGAGACTAGCGGGAGGGAACGAGCAGTACTTC.

The chain uses TRBV19 and TRBJ2-2; 10 bases are shared with TRBD1. The CDR3 has 17 residues. J was trimmed by 8 bases and V by 4 bases; bases with no gene match: 13. The germline CDR1 and CDR2 sequences are LNHDA and SQIVND (reference sequence). The chain's CDR3 is CASSKRVGTGAEGELFF. In DNA form, the CDR3 reads TGTGCCAGTAGTAAAAGGGTGGGGACAGGGGCGGAAGGGGAGCTGTTTTTT.

This chain links TRBV29-1 with TRBJ1-5, with TRBD1 matching 7 bases. CDR1 SQVTM and CDR2 ANQGSEA come from the germline V gene. The V gene end was trimmed by 4 bases and the J gene end by 4 bases; junction bases not matched to a gene: 4. The CDR3 loop spans 13 amino acids. The CDR3 loop is CSVAGTANQPQHF. The CDR3 nucleotides are TGCAGCGTTGCAGGGACAGCAAATCAGCCCCAGCATTTT.

This clone was observed a single time. The genes are TRBV14 and TRBJ1-5, with 9 bases fitting TRBD1. This CDR3 has 16 residues. Per the germline V gene, CDR1 is SGHDN and CDR2 is FVKESK. J lost 10 bases, V lost 2 bases, and 12 bases had no gene match. The CDR3 spells CASSQSGQGPRGPQHF. CDR3 bases: TGTGCCAGCAGCCAATCAGGACAGGGGCCCCGGGGTCCCCAGCATTTT.

The table lists this clone with many counts. The chain has TRBV9 and TRBJ1-1, with 9 nucleotides matching TRBD1. V gave up 0 bases and J gave up 1 base; unmatched junction bases: 7. Germline-derived CDR1 and CDR2 are SGDLS and YYNGEE. The CDR3 loop spans 17 amino acids. In nucleotides, the CDR3 is TGTGCCAGCAGCGTAGTAGACAGGGGGTCGGCGAACACTGAAGCTTTCTTT. Translation: CASSVVDRGSANTEAFF.

CDR3 DNA sequence: TGTGCCAGCAGTTGGCAACAGTATAGCAATCAGCCCCAGCATTTT. Encoded protein: CASSWQQYSNQPQHF. The V and J genes are TRBV6-6 and TRBJ1-5; unclear D gene. CDR3 size: 15 residues. Germline V lookup: CDR1 MNHNY, CDR2 SVGAGI (reference sequence). The V and J ends lost 4 bases and 0 bases respectively, with 10 bases between them.

The J gene is TRBJ2-7, the V gene TRBV5-6, with a tentative D call TRBD2 (7 bases). CDR1 and CDR2 (germline): SGHDT, YYEEEE. Trimming cost V 2 bases and J 1 base, with 16 bases left between them. The CDR3 is 16 amino acids. The CDR3 here is CASSLDGGASSYEQYF. The DNA for the CDR3 is TGTGCCAGCAGCTTAGATGGGGGGGCATCGTCCTACGAGCAGTACTTC.

The CDR3 DNA follows: TGTGCCAGCGGACTAGCGGGGGCAACACTCAAAGAGACCCAGTACTTC. It codes for CASGLAGATLKETQYF. The rearrangement links TRBV7-2 to TRBJ2-5, with 13 bases matching TRBD2. The junction had 9 bases not matched to a gene; V was cut back by 8 bases and J by 3 bases. The CDR3 covers 16 residues. CDR1 and CDR2 from the germline V gene are SGHTA and FQGNSA.